This T cell receptor (beta chain) was captured by sequencing in a study of cytomegalovirus exposure and HLA in healthy donors. Notes on the study in general: An analysis was carried out at a later point. It showed that HLA-associated TCR beta chains were more clonally expanded than equally common non-associated chains. Differences between HLA loci emerged in a later analysis of TCR association rates, with DRB1 most and HLA-C fewest.

Trimming stripped 6 bases from V and 0 bases from J, with 5 bases between. Germline CDR1 DFQATT, CDR2 SNEGSKA (reference sequence). This CDR3 is 11 amino acids long. Notes on this clone: Its target is unknown.

The PCR was carried out with 60 Vbeta primers and 13 Jbeta primers. The assay was immunoSEQ multiplex PCR, and TCRdb's table has in-frame clones only and misses some. This sample has under 200,000 clones, with 10% to 15% found just once. Unrecorded immune exposure was likely among donors, who were nominally healthy when sampled. The V and J genes are TRBV20-1 and TRBJ1-2, with D uncertain. The clonotype was recovered from a man aged 50 to 59 in good health and CMV-seropositive. Source material: PBMCs. The CDR3 here is CSARTNYGYTF. CDR3 bases: TGCAGTGCGAGGACTAACTATGGCTACACCTTC.